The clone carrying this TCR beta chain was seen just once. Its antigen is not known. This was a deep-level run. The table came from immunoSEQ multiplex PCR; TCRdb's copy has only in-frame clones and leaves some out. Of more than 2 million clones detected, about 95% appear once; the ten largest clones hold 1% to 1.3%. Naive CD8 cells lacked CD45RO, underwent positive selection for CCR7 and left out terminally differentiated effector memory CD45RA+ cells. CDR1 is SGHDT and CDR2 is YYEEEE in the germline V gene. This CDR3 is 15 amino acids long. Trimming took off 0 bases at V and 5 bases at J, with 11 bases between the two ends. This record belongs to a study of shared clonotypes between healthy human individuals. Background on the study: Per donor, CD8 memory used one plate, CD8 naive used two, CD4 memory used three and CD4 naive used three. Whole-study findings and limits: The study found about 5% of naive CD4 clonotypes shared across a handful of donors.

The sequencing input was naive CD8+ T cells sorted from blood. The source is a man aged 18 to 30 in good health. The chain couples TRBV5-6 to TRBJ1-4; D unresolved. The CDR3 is CASSLAGMSNEKLFF. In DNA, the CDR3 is TGTGCCAGCAGCTTGGCCGGGATGTCAAATGAAAAACTGTTTTTT.